This T cell receptor (beta chain) was recovered during a study of OX40 agonist ivuxolimab in advanced cancers. Study summary: An agonistic anti-OX40 (CD134) antibody, ivuxolimab, was used to treat the patients.

The CDR3 length is 15 residues. V shed 3 bases and J shed 3 bases, with 12 bases lying between them. Germline CDR1 reads LNHDA; CDR2 reads SQIVND (reference sequence). Generated by immunoSEQ multiplex PCR, the TCRdb table keeps only in-frame clones and is missing some. The data hold about 56,000 clones, with around 82% observed a single time. General study findings and limits: Within 6 weeks, CD4+ and CD8+ blood T cells expanded clonally at 0.1 to 3.0 mg/kg. CD8+ T cells averaged more expanded clones than CD4+. Antigen specificity remained undetermined for the expanded peripheral T cells.

There are a few counts of this clone. What it recognizes is unknown. The source material was CD4+ or CD8+ T cells sorted from blood, sampled in a trial of the OX40 agonist ivuxolimab. This clonotype was obtained from an adult with an advanced solid tumor such as melanoma, head and neck, liver or kidney cancer. V and J are TRBV19 and TRBJ1-5; D gene ambiguous. The CDR3: CASSINSQVNQPQHF. The DNA of the CDR3 is TGTGCCAGTAGTATTAACTCCCAAGTCAATCAGCCCCAGCATTTT.